Given below is one TCR beta chain in context. The data were taken from a study of CD8 T cells in ankylosing spondylitis. Quantitative 5'-RACE with molecular barcodes was used to make the TCR beta libraries. MiXCR, applied by TCRdb to the 5' RACE reads, yields one record per CDR3 protein. The data contain 250,000 to 350,000 distinct CDR3 sequences, around 20% of them seen just once; the ten biggest clones take up 3.5%. Losses at the gene ends were 0 bases for V and 8 bases for J; bases not matched to a gene: 5. Germline V gene sequence: CDR1 MDHEN, CDR2 SYDVKM. This CDR3 has 15 residues. This TCR came from a female donor with ankylosing spondylitis or in good health (not recorded which). The sample consisted of blood, either unsorted or a sorted T cell fraction (not recorded which). V gene TRBV28 combines with J gene TRBJ2-1, with 9 bases fitting TRBD2. CDR3 residues: CASSLWGGRAHEQFF. In DNA, the CDR3 is TGTGCCAGCAGTTTATGGGGCGGGAGGGCCCATGAGCAGTTCTTC.